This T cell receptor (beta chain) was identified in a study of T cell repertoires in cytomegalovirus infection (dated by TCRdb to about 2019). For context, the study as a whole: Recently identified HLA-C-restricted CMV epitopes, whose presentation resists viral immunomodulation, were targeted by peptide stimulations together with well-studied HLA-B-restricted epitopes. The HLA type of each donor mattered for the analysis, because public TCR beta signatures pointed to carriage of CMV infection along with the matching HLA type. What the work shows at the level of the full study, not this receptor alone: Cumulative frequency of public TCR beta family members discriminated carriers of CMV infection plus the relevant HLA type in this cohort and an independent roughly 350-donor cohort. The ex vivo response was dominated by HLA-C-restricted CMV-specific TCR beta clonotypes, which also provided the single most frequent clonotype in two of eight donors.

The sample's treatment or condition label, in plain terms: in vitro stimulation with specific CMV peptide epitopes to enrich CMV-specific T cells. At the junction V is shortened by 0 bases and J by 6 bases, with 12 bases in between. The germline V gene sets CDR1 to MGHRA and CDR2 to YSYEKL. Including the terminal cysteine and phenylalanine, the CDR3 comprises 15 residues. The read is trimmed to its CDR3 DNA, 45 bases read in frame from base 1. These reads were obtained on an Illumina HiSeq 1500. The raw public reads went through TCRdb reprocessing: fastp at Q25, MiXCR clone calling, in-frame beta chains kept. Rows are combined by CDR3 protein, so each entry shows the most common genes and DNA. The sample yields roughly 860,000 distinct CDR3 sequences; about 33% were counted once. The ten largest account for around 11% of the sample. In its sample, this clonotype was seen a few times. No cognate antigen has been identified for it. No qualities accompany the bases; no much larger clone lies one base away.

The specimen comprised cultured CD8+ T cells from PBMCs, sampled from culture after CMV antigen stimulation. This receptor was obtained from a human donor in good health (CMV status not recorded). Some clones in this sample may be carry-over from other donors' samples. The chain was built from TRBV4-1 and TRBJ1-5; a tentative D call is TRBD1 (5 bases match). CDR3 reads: CASSQDSAGSQPQHF. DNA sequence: TGCGCCAGCAGCCAAGATAGCGCAGGGAGTCAGCCCCAGCATTTT.